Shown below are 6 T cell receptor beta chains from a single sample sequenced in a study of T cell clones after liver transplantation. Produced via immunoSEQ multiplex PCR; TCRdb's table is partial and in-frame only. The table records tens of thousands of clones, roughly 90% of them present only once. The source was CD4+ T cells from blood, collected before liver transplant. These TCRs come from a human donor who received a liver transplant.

CDR3: CASSFSRGEDYGYTF. CDR3 coding DNA: TGTGCCAGCAGCTTTTCCAGGGGTGAAGACTATGGCTACACCTTC. The rearrangement uses TRBV7-9 and TRBJ1-2, with a weak D call TRBD1 (6 bases). Trimming shortened V by 3 bases and J by 3 bases, and 14 bases separated the two germline ends. The CDR3 has 15 residues. Per germline, CDR1 SEHNR and CDR2 FQNEAQ (reference sequence). Variable domain in full (rest from reference TRBV7-9 and TRBJ1-2): DTGVSQNPRHKITKRGQNVTFRCDPISEHNRLYWYRQTLGQGPEFLTYFQNEAQLEKSRLLSDRFSAERPKGSFSTLEIQRTEQGDSAMYLCASSFSRGEDYGYTFGSGTRLTVV.

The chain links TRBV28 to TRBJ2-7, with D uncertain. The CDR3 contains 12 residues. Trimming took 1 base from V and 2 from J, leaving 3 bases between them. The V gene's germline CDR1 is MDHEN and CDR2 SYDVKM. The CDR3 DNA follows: TGTGCCAGCAGTTTATACGCCTACGAGCAGTACTTC. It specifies CASSLYAYEQYF.

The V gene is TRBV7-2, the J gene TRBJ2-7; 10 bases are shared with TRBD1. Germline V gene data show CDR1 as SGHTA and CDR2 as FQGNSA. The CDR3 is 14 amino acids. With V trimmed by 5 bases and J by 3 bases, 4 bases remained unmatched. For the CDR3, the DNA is TGTGCCAGCAGCCGGACAGGGGGACACTACGAGCAGTACTTC. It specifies CASSRTGGHYEQYF.

DNA for the CDR3: TGTGCCAGCAGCCAAGTGGACCGGGGCGCAAATACGCAGTATTTT. Amino acids: CASSQVDRGANTQYF. The genes are TRBV4-2 and TRBJ2-3, with D possibly called TRBD1 or TRBD2 (5 bases each). With 1 base removed from V and 7 bases from J, the gap between germline ends came to 15 bases. The length of the CDR3 is 15 residues. CDR1 and CDR2 (germline): LGHNA, YNFKEQ.

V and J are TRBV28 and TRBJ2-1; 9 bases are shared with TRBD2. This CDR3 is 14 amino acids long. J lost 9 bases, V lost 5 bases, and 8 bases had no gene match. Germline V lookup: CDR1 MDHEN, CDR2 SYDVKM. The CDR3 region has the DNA TGTGCCAGCAGTACAACTAGCGGGTTGCTTGAGCAGTTCTTC. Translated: CASSTTSGLLEQFF.

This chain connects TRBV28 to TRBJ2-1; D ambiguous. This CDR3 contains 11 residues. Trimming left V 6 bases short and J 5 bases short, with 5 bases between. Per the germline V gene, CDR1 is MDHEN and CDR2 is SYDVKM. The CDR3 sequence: CASRIHNEQFF. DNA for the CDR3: TGTGCCAGCAGGATACACAATGAGCAGTTCTTC.